This T cell receptor (beta chain) was documented in a study of shared clonotypes between healthy human individuals. The study's findings and limits: In having few donors, the study represented limited genetic and exposure-history diversity.

Nashville, Tennessee was home to all donors, each a Caucasian adult. Trimming took 3 bases from V and 4 from J, leaving 15 bases between them. Germline CDR1 SSHAT, CDR2 FNYEAQ (reference sequence). The CDR3 spans 15 residues. TCRdb's table, derived via immunoSEQ multiplex PCR, lists solely in-frame clones and lacks some. The sample includes some 490,000 clones, 78% of them seen just once. As for this clone: No antigen is known for it.

This clonotype was sampled from a woman aged 40 to 55 in good health. Some clones in this sample may be carry-over from other donors' samples. Sequencing input: PBMCs. The chain links TRBV7-7 to TRBJ2-5; D gene unclear. Written as DNA, the CDR3 is TGTGCCAGCAGCTTGTCGGGTTTTAAGTTAGAGACCCAGTACTTC. This sequence encodes CASSLSGFKLETQYF.